What follows describes a single TCR beta chain. Self-reported history from a screening survey and questionnaire set each donor's cohort. The data were obtained in a study of blood T cell repertoires in COVID-19. The method was immunoSEQ multiplex PCR; TCRdb's version includes in-frame clones alone and lacks a portion of them. The table has roughly 170,000 clones, roughly 80% seen once. This CDR3 spans 17 amino acids. The J segment lost 4 bases and the V segment lost 4 bases, leaving 12 bases of the junction unmatched. Per germline, CDR1 SGHTS and CDR2 YDEGEE. Material: PBMCs or T cells enriched from blood (not recorded which). This chain uses TRBV5-8 with TRBJ2-3, with TRBD1 matching 10 bases. The origin of this receptor is a woman between 50 and 59 years old who had recovered from COVID-19. In DNA, the CDR3 is TGTGCCAGCAGCCGACAGGGGGCTTCTTATCTCGCAGATACGCAGTATTTT. This translates into CASSRQGASYLADTQYF.